The entry below describes one T cell receptor (beta chain). The antigen is unknown. The source of the sample is a study of CD8 T cells in Susac syndrome. Germline V gene lookup returns CDR1 PRHDT and CDR2 FYEKMQ (reference sequence). This CDR3 spans 12 amino acids. Trimming stripped 6 bases from V and 5 bases from J, with 10 bases between. Findings of the study overall: It was acknowledged in the study that its TCR sequencing and HLA analysis involved a relatively small number of individuals.

Roughly 0.5 to 1 ug RNA was reverse transcribed with random hexamers. By means of immunoSEQ multiplex PCR, TCR beta CDR3 spanning 54 Vbeta and 13 Jbeta underwent amplification. TCRdb re-analysed the immunoSEQ multiplex PCR reads in MiXCR, keeping a single row per CDR3 protein. The sample holds about 150,000 distinct CDR3 sequences, roughly 95% seen once. Sequencing of TCR beta was carried out in blood CD8+ and CD4+ T cells. The CD8+ and CD4+ T cells were negatively isolated, with the TEMRA cells enriched by FACS. The chain has TRBV13 and TRBJ2-5; the D is unclear. Material: CD8+ T cells from PBMCs. The clonotype originates from a human donor with multiple sclerosis. The CDR3 DNA follows: TGTGCCAGCAGTACAATGGGGGAGACCCAGTACTTC. Its translation: CASSTMGETQYF.